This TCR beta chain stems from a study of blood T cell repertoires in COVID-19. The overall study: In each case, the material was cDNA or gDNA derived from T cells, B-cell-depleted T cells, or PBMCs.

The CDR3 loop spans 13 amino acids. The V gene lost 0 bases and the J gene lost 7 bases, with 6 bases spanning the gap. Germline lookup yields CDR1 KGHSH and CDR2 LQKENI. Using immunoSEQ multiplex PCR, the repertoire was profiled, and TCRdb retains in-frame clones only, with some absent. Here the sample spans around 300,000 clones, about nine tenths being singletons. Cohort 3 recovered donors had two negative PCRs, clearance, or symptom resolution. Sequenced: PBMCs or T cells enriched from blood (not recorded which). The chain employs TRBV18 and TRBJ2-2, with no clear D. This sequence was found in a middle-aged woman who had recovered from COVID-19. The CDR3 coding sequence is TGTGCCAGCTCACCACCGAACGGCGGGGAGCTGTTTTTT. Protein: CASSPPNGGELFF.